The clone carrying this T cell receptor beta chain was picked up one time. Its antigen is unidentified. This entry is derived from a study of a mutant IDH1 vaccine in newly diagnosed glioma. In the study overall: Commencement of vaccination occurred 4-6 weeks following radiotherapy alone, or concurrently with temozolomide cycles. Patients had received radiotherapy, temozolomide, or both previously, most receiving both.

Indicated time point: week 47, end of study. Vaccination comprised doses that each held 300 ug of mutant IDH1 20-mer peptide, plus topical imiquimod. Patients underwent eight vaccinations, which took place in weeks 1, 3, 5, 7, 11, 15, 19 and 23. The assay was immunoSEQ multiplex PCR, and TCRdb's table has in-frame clones only and misses some. The table shows 40,000 to 45,000 clones, with roughly 80% occurring only once. The CDR3 has 16 amino acids. The junction had 8 bases not matched to a gene; V was cut back by 2 bases and J by 4 bases. Germline CDR1 is LGHNT and CDR2 is FRNRAP. Points from the study as a whole: Immune responses induced by the vaccine were seen in about 93% of patients, spanning multiple MHC alleles.

This TCR was sampled from a man aged 18 to 29 with glioma. Some clones in this sample may be carry-over from other donors' samples. The chain is built from TRBV12-5 and TRBJ1-1, with TRBD1 matching over 9 bases. Sequencing was performed on PBMCs, taken from a glioma patient whose treatment included an IDH1 peptide vaccine. This CDR3 is CASGLKTDRGFTEAFF. The CDR3 DNA sequence: TGTGCTAGTGGTTTGAAGACTGACAGGGGGTTCACTGAAGCTTTCTTT. The complete variable domain, with remaining parts taken from reference TRBV12-5 and TRBJ1-1, reads DARVTQTPRHKVTEMGQEVTMRCQPILGHNTVFWYRQTMMQGLELLAYFRNRAPLDDSGMPKDRFSAEMPDATLATLKIQPSEPRDSAVYFCASGLKTDRGFTEAFFGQGTRLTVV.